The table lists the clone carrying this T cell receptor (beta chain) with a few counts. Antigen specificity is unknown. The sample is drawn from a study of response to subunit inactivated influenza vaccine. Points from the study as a whole: Few new T cells, the authors suggested, are recruited by each seasonal influenza vaccination.

V was pared by 5 bases and J by 4 bases, with 12 bases between. CDR3 length: 14 residues. TCRdb redid the calling of the RT-PCR reads with MiXCR, one entry per CDR3 protein. Among about 830,000 distinct CDR3 sequences listed, about a fifth were seen once. The rearrangement links TRBV12-3 or TRBV12-4 to TRBJ2-1, with D perhaps matching TRBD1 (6 bases). This receptor was identified in a man over 45 who received an inactivated influenza vaccine. The sequencing here drew on PBMCs from blood, taken more than 4 days after vaccination. As DNA, the CDR3 is TGTGCCAGCAGTCCCGAAGGGGGTTACAATGAGCAGTTCTTC. This codes for CASSPEGGYNEQFF.